Following are 16 T cell receptor beta chains from one sample sequenced in a study of beta chain features in type 1 diabetes. Study observations and caveats: In all four CD4+ subsets, TCRB CDR3 length was significantly, moderately reduced in type 1 diabetes.

The authors reverse transcribed all of the isolated RNA, so sequencing captured expressed TCRB transcripts. Clones were read by immunoSEQ multiplex PCR, and TCRdb kept only the in-frame ones, dropping some. The table records hundreds of thousands of clones, around an eighth of them present only once. The antigens for these receptors are not known. The specimen was naive CD4+ T cells from blood. The receptor source for this set is a man younger than 35 with type 1 diabetes.

This clone has only a few counts. V gene TRBV9 combines with J gene TRBJ1-1; the match to TRBD1 covers 7 bases. The CDR3 has 15 amino acids. The germline CDR1 and CDR2 sequences are SGDLS and YYNGEE. V shed 3 bases and J 11 bases; nucleotides not matched to a gene: 16. The CDR3 nucleotides read TGTGCCAGCAGCGGGGCAGGGGGTGACCGTACGCCGGCTTTCTTT. This gives the protein CASSGAGGDRTPAFF.

V is TRBV19 and J is TRBJ1-1; 10 bases line up with TRBD1. V lost 6 bases and J lost 0; bases outside the gene matches: 1. The CDR3 has 14 residues. CDR1 is LNHDA, CDR2 SQIVND, per germline (reference sequence). The CDR3 reads CASRGQGMNTEAFF. DNA for the CDR3: TGTGCCAGTAGGGGACAGGGGATGAACACTGAAGCTTTCTTT.

This chain joins TRBV14 and TRBJ2-5; the match to TRBD2 covers 9 bases. This CDR3 spans 16 amino acids. V shed 3 bases and J 5 bases; nucleotides not matched to a gene: 10. CDR1 is SGHDN and CDR2 is FVKESK in the germline V gene. DNA for the CDR3: TGTGCCAGCAGCCACTATAGCGGGGGCCCGACCGAGACCCAGTACTTC. As protein: CASSHYSGGPTETQYF. Based on the CDR3 plus reference TRBV14 and TRBJ2-5, the full variable domain is EAGVTQFPSHSVIEKGQTVTLRCDPISGHDNLYWYRRVMGKEIKFLLHFVKESKQDESGMPNNRFLAERTGGTYSTLKVQPAELEDSGVYFCASSHYSGGPTETQYFGPGTRLLVL.

The rearrangement joins TRBV9 to TRBJ1-2, with D possibly matching TRBD1 (5 bases). Looked up from germline, CDR1 is SGDLS and CDR2 is YYNGEE. The CDR3 runs to 15 residues. Trimming took off 0 bases at V and 8 bases at J, with 17 bases between the two ends. CDR3 protein: CASSVADGQTGGYTF. The CDR3 DNA is TGTGCCAGCAGCGTAGCTGACGGACAAACCGGAGGCTACACCTTC.

The chain uses TRBV28 and TRBJ1-1, with a possible D match to TRBD1 (6 bases). V was trimmed by 3 bases and J by 5 bases, leaving 16 bases between them. The CDR3 spans 15 residues. Germline CDR1 is MDHEN and CDR2 is SYDVKM. Written as DNA, the CDR3 is TGTGCCAGCAGTTTGGATGGGGGGGGGCGGACTGAAGCTTTCTTT. Its translation is CASSLDGGGRTEAFF.

This clone was counted only a few times. This chain links TRBV9 with TRBJ1-1, with TRBD1 matching over 8 bases. Germline CDR1 SGDLS, CDR2 YYNGEE. V dropped 4 bases and J dropped 4; count of bases not matched to a gene: 6. This CDR3 contains 14 residues. CDR3 sequence (DNA): TGTGCCAGCAGCCCCACAGGGGGGGTCACTGAAGCTTTCTTT. Translating it yields CASSPTGGVTEAFF.

V and J are TRBV5-1 and TRBJ2-7; no clear D. The CDR3 extends over 14 amino acids. The V gene's germline CDR1 is SGHRS and CDR2 YFSETQ. The V end lost 3 bases, the J end lost 7 bases, and 17 bases lay between the germline ends. The CDR3 loop is CASSSDRPSDEQYF. The CDR3 nucleotides are TGCGCCAGCAGCTCGGACCGCCCATCGGATGAGCAGTACTTC.

The rearrangement uses TRBV27 and TRBJ2-1; no reliable D call. The CDR3 is made up of 14 amino acids. Germline V gene sequence: CDR1 MNHEY, CDR2 SMNVEV (reference sequence). The V end lost 7 bases, the J end lost 0 bases, and 10 bases lay between the germline ends. This chain's CDR3 is CASTQRFSYNEQFF. In DNA, the CDR3 is TGTGCCAGCACACAGCGTTTCTCCTACAATGAGCAGTTCTTC.

Comment on this clone: An end of the junction differs from the germline gene, which may be a read error. The chain carries TRBV7-9 and TRBJ1-1, with D unclear. Germline CDR1 reads SEHNR; CDR2 reads FQNEAQ (reference sequence). The CDR3 runs 9 residues. The CDR3 DNA follows: TGTGCCAGCAGTCAGGACGGACTTTGG. Its translation is CASSQDGLW.

With respect to this clone: This CDR3 is also generated by other DNA sequences in the sample. The V call is TRBV30, the J call TRBJ1-5; D gene uncertain. Germline V gene data show CDR1 as GTSNPN and CDR2 as SVGIG (reference sequence). The V and J ends lost 0 bases and 3 bases respectively, with 6 bases between them. This CDR3 spans 13 amino acids. This CDR3 is CAWSVDTNQPQHF. Here the CDR3 DNA reads TGTGCCTGGAGTGTAGACACCAATCAGCCCCAGCATTTT.

This clone was picked up one time. The chain combines TRBV9 with TRBJ2-5; 10 positions agree with TRBD2. Germline values: CDR1 SGDLS, CDR2 YYNGEE. The CDR3 is made up of 15 amino acids. V was clipped by 1 base and J by 2 bases; unmatched bases: 2. CDR3 sequence reads: CASSVSSGGQETQYF. The CDR3 region has the DNA TGTGCCAGCAGCGTATCTAGCGGGGGACAAGAGACCCAGTACTTC.

This clone came up a few times. The rearrangement uses TRBV10-3 and TRBJ2-1, with 7 nucleotides matching TRBD2. Germline V lookup: CDR1 ENHRY, CDR2 SYGVKD. The CDR3 is made up of 15 amino acids. The V gene end was trimmed by 8 bases and the J gene end by 8 bases; junction bases not matched to a gene: 15. The CDR3 DNA reads as TGTGCCATCCGTGGGGGGGGTTTGAGGTTAGATGAGCAGTTCTTC. Translating it yields CAIRGGGLRLDEQFF.

This chain connects TRBV19 to TRBJ2-1; D not resolved. Trimming removed 3 bases at V and 7 bases at J, with 10 bases between. This CDR3 has 13 residues. The germline CDR1 and CDR2 sequences are LNHDA and SQIVND (reference sequence). The CDR3 bases are TGTGCCAGTAGTATCACGAACGGGAATGAGCAGTTCTTC. It specifies CASSITNGNEQFF.

The gene calls are TRBV5-1 and TRBJ2-5; possibly TRBD2 for D (6 bases). Germline V CDR1 and CDR2: SGHRS, YFSETQ. This CDR3 spans 12 amino acids. Trimming took off 3 bases at V and 4 bases at J, with 7 bases between the two ends. This CDR3 reads CASSSGGETQYF. Written as DNA, the CDR3 is TGCGCCAGCAGCTCCGGGGGAGAGACCCAGTACTTC.

V and J are TRBV30 and TRBJ1-2; TRBD1 aligns across 9 bases. The CDR3 totals 15 residues. From germline, CDR1 is GTSNPN and CDR2 SVGIG (reference sequence). V dropped 2 bases and J dropped 6; count of bases not matched to a gene: 10. The CDR3 here is CAWSQVGQGGDGYTF. As DNA, the CDR3 is TGTGCCTGGAGTCAGGTGGGACAGGGAGGTGATGGCTACACCTTC.

This chain links TRBV6-1 with TRBJ1-6; D is uncertain. V gave up 4 bases and J gave up 7 bases, with 8 bases separating them. Germline V gene data show CDR1 as MNHNS and CDR2 as SASEGT. This CDR3 is 13 amino acids long. The CDR3 DNA reads as TGTGCCAGCAGTGGACTGACAAATTCACCCCTCCACTTT. This translates into CASSGLTNSPLHF.